The TCR beta chain under discussion was sequenced for a study of PD-1 blockade in mismatch repair-deficient tumors (dated by TCRdb to the late 2010s). Regarding the complete study: The trial enrolled just over 85 consecutive patients with approximately twelve mismatch repair-deficient cancer types between late 2013 and 2016, all previously treated and progressing. Tumor-associated T cell clones in the peripheral blood of patients responding to PD-1 blockade were tracked using deep sequencing of TCR CDR3 regions.

Library prep was done by the immunoSEQ multiplex PCR assay. This immuneACCESS table, as held by TCRdb, lists in-frame sequences with V and J called but not all clones. Of the missing ones, under half trace to an unresolved V gene in checked studies; the others have no known cause. Here the sample has roughly 45,000 clones; 65% to 80% occur a single time. The top ten clonotypes cover approximately 3.5% of the sample. From the cysteine through the phenylalanine, the CDR3 covers 15 amino acids. Kept here is only the CDR3 DNA, which spans 45 bases and is read in frame from base 1. Via the germline V gene, CDR1 is SGHTA and CDR2 FQGNSA. The germline V and J ends show losses of 5 bases and 3 bases respectively, and no gene match explains 3 bases of the junction. This specimen's time point label, per the study, means: peripheral blood before pembrolizumab. Mismatch repair deficiency was established in every enrolled patient by polymerase chain reaction or immunohistochemistry. A few patients who responded to pembrolizumab therapy underwent TCR sequencing. The phase II trial prospectively tested pembrolizumab PD-1 blockade in advanced mismatch repair-deficient cancers regardless of tissue of origin. Peripheral blood T cell samples were gathered serially, both before PD-1 blockade started and at multiple time points afterward. Blood sampling time points were reported as weeks after the first dose of pembrolizumab.

On this clone itself: It has no known antigen specificity. No base qualities exist here, and no much larger clone lies one base off it.

Beyond this particular receptor, the publication reports: Clones residing in the tumor, which were often undetectable in blood before treatment, expanded quickly after pembrolizumab and then contracted, generally before radiologic responses.

The sequence links TRBV7-2 to TRBJ1-4, with TRBD1 identical over 10 junction bases. This specimen consisted of PBMCs, obtained before pembrolizumab treatment. The clonotype comes from an adult with mismatch repair-deficient cancer. The sequence in DNA is TGTGCCAGCAGCGGACAGGGGGGGGCTAATGAAAAACTGTTTTTT. Protein translation: CASSGQGGANEKLFF. The entire variable domain, with the stretches around the CDR3 drawn from the reference TRBV7-2 and TRBJ1-4 proteins, is GAGVSQSPSNKVTEKGKDVELRCDPISGHTALYWYRQSLGQGLEFLIYFQGNSAPDKSGLPSDRFSAERTGGSVSTLTIQRTQQEDSAVYLCASSGQGGANEKLFFGSGTQLSVL.